Below are 31 T cell receptor beta chains sequenced from a single sample in a study of blood T cells in healthy people across ages (dated by TCRdb to the mid-2010s). Library preparation used 5' RACE. The listed sequencing device is Illumina HiSeq 2500. A second roughly 7 to 12 cycle PCR used a sample-barcoded 5' primer and a J-beta primer mix. Using fastp at Q25 and MiXCR, TCRdb reprocessed the public reads and kept productive beta chains. Rows with a matching CDR3 protein are joined into one entry that keeps the most common DNA and genes. This sample holds 780,000 or so distinct CDR3 sequences; 45% to 70% were observed only once. The top ten clones comprise roughly 24% of the sample. The specimen was blood. The receptors shown here come from a man between 35 and 55 years old in good health.

The chain uses TRBV6-1 and TRBJ2-3, with 12 bases aligning to TRBD2. Losses at the gene ends were 8 bases for V and 3 bases for J; bases not matched to a gene: 9. In germline, CDR1 is MNHNS, CDR2 SASEGT. This CDR3 has 16 residues. This chain's CDR3 is CASYPGLAGLTDTQYF. The CDR3 DNA sequence: TGTGCCAGCTATCCTGGACTAGCGGGATTGACAGATACGCAGTATTTT.

The chain carries TRBV27 and TRBJ1-5; D is ambiguous. Per the germline V gene, CDR1 is MNHEY and CDR2 is SMNVEV (reference sequence). The CDR3 totals 15 residues. The V gene lost 5 bases and the J gene lost 0 bases, with 11 bases spanning the gap. CDR3 in DNA: TGTGCCAGCAGTCAACGGTGGGATAGCAATCAGCCCCAGCATTTT. Its protein product is CASSQRWDSNQPQHF.

The V call is TRBV2, the J call TRBJ1-5; TRBD1 might be the D (5 bases). The CDR3 spans 14 residues. Trimming removed 3 bases from V and 5 bases from J, with 11 bases in between. The germline gives CDR1 SNHLY, CDR2 FYNNEI. CDR3 bases: TGTGCCAGCAGTGACGGGGGAAGGGATCAGCCCCAGCATTTT. The encoded protein is CASSDGGRDQPQHF. Variable domain in full (rest from reference TRBV2 and TRBJ1-5): EPEVTQTPSHQVTQMGQEVILRCVPISNHLYFYWYRQILGQKVEFLVSFYNNEISEKSEIFDDQFSVERPDGSNFTLKIRSTKLEDSAMYFCASSDGGRDQPQHFGDGTRLSIL.

The chain carries TRBV3-1 and TRBJ2-3, with 12 bases identical to TRBD2. J was trimmed by 1 base and V by 0 bases; bases with no gene match: 8. The V gene's germline CDR1 is LGHDT and CDR2 YNNKEL (reference sequence). CDR3 length: 19 amino acids. In nucleotides, the CDR3 is TGTGCCAGCAGCCAAGATGGGCTAGCGGGAGGGGAAGGCACAGATACGCAGTATTTT. It yields the protein CASSQDGLAGGEGTDTQYF.

J is TRBJ1-1 and V is TRBV27, with D maybe TRBD1 (5 bases). CDR1 MNHEY and CDR2 SMNVEV come from the germline V gene (reference sequence). The V end lost 3 bases, the J end lost 1 base, and 9 bases lay between the germline ends. The CDR3 has 14 amino acids. CDR3 region: CASSLGPPNTEAFF. In DNA, the CDR3 is TGTGCCAGCAGTTTGGGACCGCCGAACACTGAAGCTTTCTTT.

Only a few counts were recorded for this clonotype. The chain couples TRBV12-3 or TRBV12-4 to TRBJ2-7; possibly TRBD2 for D (5 bases). There are 14 residues in the CDR3. V gave up 6 bases and J gave up 4 bases, with 16 bases separating them. CDR3 loop: CASSLARGGYEQYF. CDR3 nucleotides: TGTGCCAGCAGCCTAGCTCGAGGAGGATACGAGCAGTACTTC.

The chain couples TRBV2 to TRBJ2-5, with D possibly matching TRBD1 (6 bases). The DNA end is more similar to TRBJ2-7, so the J call may be wrong. This CDR3 region has 17 residues. Germline assignment: CDR1 SNHLY and CDR2 FYNNEI. CDR3 region: CASSEVPRDIFTYEQYF. CDR3 coding DNA: TGTGCCAGCAGTGAGGTCCCCCGGGACATCTTTACCTACGAGCAGTACTTC.

This clonotype was found once. A read error is possible here, since a much larger clone lies one base away. The chain uses TRBV10-3 and TRBJ2-3, with D possibly matching TRBD2 (5 bases). V was pared by 1 base and J by 8 bases, with 13 bases between. This CDR3 is 14 amino acids long. Germline-derived CDR1 and CDR2 are ENHRY and SYGVKD. DNA of the CDR3: TGTGCCATCAGTGAGTTGCCCGTCGGAGGTACGCAGTATTTT. It is translated as CAISELPVGGTQYF.

The sample holds a few counts of this clonotype. The chain is built from TRBV29-1 and TRBJ2-5; TRBD2 aligns across 8 bases. V lost 4 bases, J lost 7 bases, and 2 bases stayed unmatched. The CDR3 spans 11 residues. Germline loops: CDR1 SQVTM, CDR2 ANQGSEA. CDR3 nucleotides: TGCAGCGTTGCTCTAGCGGGGACCCAGTACTTC. It translates to CSVALAGTQYF.

This clonotype was seen a few times. Just one base apart from a much larger clone, this may be a read error. The rearrangement links TRBV6-4 to TRBJ2-5; 11 bases line up with TRBD2. CDR3 length: 15 amino acids. Looked up from germline, CDR1 is MRHNA and CDR2 is SNTAGT. Losses at the gene ends were 0 bases for V and 11 bases for J; bases not matched to a gene: 8. CDR3 bases: TGTGCCAGCAGTGACTCTAGCGGGGGGGCCAATGAGCAGTACTTC. This encodes CASSDSSGGANEQYF.

The chain couples TRBV11-2 to TRBJ1-2; tentative D call: TRBD1 (6 bases). CDR1 is SGHAT, CDR2 FQNNGV, per germline. V lost 4 bases and J 4 bases, leaving 13 bases between the germline ends. The CDR3 covers 14 residues. The CDR3 sequence: CASSSRGSSYGYTF. Written as DNA, the CDR3 is TGTGCCAGCAGCTCCAGGGGATCTTCCTATGGCTACACCTTC.

V is TRBV4-3 and J is TRBJ1-2; 7 bases match TRBD1. The CDR3 is made up of 15 amino acids. Germline V gene data show CDR1 as LGHNA and CDR2 as YSLEER. After removal of 4 bases from V and 6 bases from J, the junction contained 11 bases not matched to a gene. In DNA, the CDR3 is TGCGCCAGCAGCCGGGATAGGAGACAGGGTGATGGCTACACCTTC. Its protein is CASSRDRRQGDGYTF.

The V and J genes are TRBV11-3 and TRBJ2-5; TRBD2 agrees at 10 bases. Germline V CDR1 and CDR2: SGHNT, YENEEA. The junction had 9 bases not matched to a gene; V was cut back by 5 bases and J by 3 bases. The CDR3 loop spans 16 amino acids. The CDR3 bases are TGTGCCAGCAGCATCACGGGACTAGCGAGAGAAGAGACCCAGTACTTC. Its translation: CASSITGLAREETQYF.

The chain combines TRBV12-3 or TRBV12-4 with TRBJ2-3; D may be TRBD1 (5 bases). CDR3 length: 15 amino acids. The V gene lost 6 bases and the J gene lost 6 bases, with 19 bases spanning the gap. CDR3 coding DNA: TGTGCCAGCAGGGCAGGGTTTAGGATACAGGATACGCAGTATTTT. It is translated as CASRAGFRIQDTQYF.

V and J are TRBV6-5 and TRBJ1-4; D uncertain. The V end was cut by 6 bases, the J end by 0 bases, with 14 bases between. Germline-derived CDR1 and CDR2 are MNHEY and SVGAGI. This CDR3 comprises 16 residues. CDR3 bases: TGTGCCAGCAGCGGACCGCTAGGAGCAACTAATGAAAAACTGTTTTTT. Translation gives CASSGPLGATNEKLFF.

This clonotype was counted at least ten times. The chain is built from TRBV20-1 and TRBJ1-1; no clear D. The V end was cut by 5 bases, the J end by 5 bases, with 18 bases between. The CDR3 covers 14 residues. The germline CDR1 and CDR2 sequences are DFQATT and SNEGSKA (reference sequence). The DNA of the CDR3 is TGCAGTGCTCGGCCCCCGGGAAGAGGGACTGAAGCTTTCTTT. Protein product: CSARPPGRGTEAFF.

This chain links TRBV21-1 with TRBJ2-1; TRBD1 is taken as the D call from the table, unchecked against the DNA. TRBV21-1 is given as a pseudogene. The CDR3 contains 17 residues. The DNA of the CDR3 is TGTGCCAGCAGCAAAGTTAAACATTGTAGAGGACAGGCGGGGCAGTTCTTC. It is translated as CASSKVKHCRGQAGQFF.

This chain uses TRBV28 with TRBJ1-2; TRBD1 might be the D (6 bases). The V end lost 3 bases, the J end lost 7 bases, and 15 bases lay between the germline ends. Per germline, CDR1 MDHEN and CDR2 SYDVKM. The CDR3 consists of 14 residues. DNA for the CDR3: TGTGCCAGCAGTTTCGGCAGGGGATTGAGTGGCTACACCTTC. Encoded protein: CASSFGRGLSGYTF.

The genes are TRBV5-1 and TRBJ2-7; D unresolved. Trimming took 2 bases from V and 4 from J, leaving 13 bases between them. This CDR3 has 14 amino acids. Germline V gene sequence: CDR1 SGHRS, CDR2 YFSETQ. Written as DNA, the CDR3 is TGCGCCAGCAGCTTTAACTCAGAAGAATACGAGCAGTACTTC. Its translation: CASSFNSEEYEQYF.

The gene calls are TRBV7-2 and TRBJ2-1; 9 bases agree with TRBD1. This CDR3 is built from 15 residues. Germline CDR1 reads SGHTA; CDR2 reads FQGNSA. V trimming: 6 bases; J trimming: 4 bases; junction bases outside the gene matches: 7. This CDR3 reads CASRNPGQGYNEQFF. The CDR3, as DNA: TGTGCCAGCAGAAACCCGGGACAGGGATACAATGAGCAGTTCTTC.

The chain links TRBV27 to TRBJ1-5, with D possibly being TRBD1 (5 bases). The V end was cut by 5 bases, the J end by 3 bases, with 14 bases between. The CDR3 totals 15 residues. Germline V lookup: CDR1 MNHEY, CDR2 SMNVEV (reference sequence). The DNA of the CDR3 is TGTGCCAGCAGTCTCAACTGGGGACTCAATCAGCCCCAGCATTTT. Its translation: CASSLNWGLNQPQHF.

Of note for this clonotype: One end of the junction is discordant with germline, which a read error may explain. The V call is TRBV27, the J call TRBJ2-7; D not certain. This CDR3 comprises 12 residues. Germline values: CDR1 MNHEY, CDR2 SMNVEV (reference sequence). The CDR3 region is CAISFDPYEQYF. CDR3 bases: TGTGCCATCAGTTTTGACCCCTACGAGCAGTACTTC.

CDR3 sequence reads: CASSQIRGLARTNEQFF. CDR3 coding DNA: TGTGCCAGCAGCCAAATTAGGGGACTAGCGAGAACCAATGAGCAGTTCTTC. The chain joins TRBV3-1 to TRBJ2-1; TRBD2 aligns across 10 bases. Trimming removed 2 bases from V and 6 bases from J; junction bases left unmatched: 10. Per germline, CDR1 LGHDT and CDR2 YNNKEL (reference sequence). The CDR3 contains 17 residues.

There are a few counts of this clonotype. The CDR3 DNA sequence: TGCAGCGTTGAAGATCTTAACAGCTCCTACGAGCAGTACTTC. Its translation is CSVEDLNSSYEQYF. This sequence joins TRBV29-1 and TRBJ2-7; D gene uncertain. Germline CDR1 reads SQVTM; CDR2 reads ANQGSEA. The CDR3 totals 14 residues. V dropped 0 bases and J dropped 0 bases, with 9 bases sitting between them.

The rearrangement links TRBV5-1 to TRBJ2-5; TRBD1 might be the D (5 bases). This CDR3 comprises 16 residues. The V end was cut by 1 base, the J end by 1 base, with 14 bases between. Germline lookup yields CDR1 SGHRS and CDR2 YFSETQ. CDR3 sequence reads: CASSLYVGRAQETQYF. CDR3 DNA sequence: TGCGCCAGCAGCTTGTACGTCGGCAGGGCCCAAGAGACCCAGTACTTC.

This clonotype was seen a few times. This chain uses TRBV4-3 with TRBJ2-1, with 11 positions matching TRBD2. Trimming at V came to 2 bases and at J to 8 bases, leaving 2 bases not matched to a gene. The CDR3 sequence is 14 residues long. Germline V lookup: CDR1 LGHNA, CDR2 YSLEER. CDR3 DNA: TGCGCCAGCAGCCAACTACTAGCGGGAGATGAGCAGTTCTTC. Its protein product is CASSQLLAGDEQFF.

This clonotype was counted only a few times. The chain uses TRBV4-2 and TRBJ2-7; 12 bases line up with TRBD2. V shed 0 bases and J 0 bases; nucleotides not matched to a gene: 12. CDR1 and CDR2 (germline): LGHNA, YNFKEQ. This CDR3 is 20 amino acids long. DNA of the CDR3: TGTGCCAGCAGCCAAGATCACCCCCGGCTAGCGGGAGGGCCCTCCTACGAGCAGTACTTC. Its protein is CASSQDHPRLAGGPSYEQYF.

This clonotype was recorded once. Mismatch with germline at one junction end may stem from a read error. This chain joins TRBV12-3 or TRBV12-4 and TRBJ1-1; TRBD1 matches at 7 bases. CDR3 length equals 14 residues. CDR3 sequence: CASSWEQGNTKAFF. DNA for the CDR3: TGTGCCAGCAGTTGGGAACAGGGGAACACTAAAGCTTTCTTT.

Only one count was recorded for this clonotype. V is TRBV20-1 and J is TRBJ2-3, with TRBD2 matching 9 bases. The V and J ends lost 5 bases and 0 bases, in that order; junction bases with no gene match: 6. There are 15 residues in the CDR3. The germline gives CDR1 DFQATT, CDR2 SNEGSKA (reference sequence). Here the CDR3 DNA reads TGCAGTGCTTCACCGACTAGCGGAAGCACAGATACGCAGTATTTT. Translation gives CSASPTSGSTDTQYF.

V usage is TRBV12-3 or TRBV12-4 and J usage is TRBJ1-2; no definite D call. Trimming removed 3 bases from V and 0 bases from J, with 8 bases in between. The CDR3 totals 14 residues. CDR3 in amino acids: CASSFLVPNYGYTF. As DNA, the CDR3 is TGTGCCAGCAGTTTTCTGGTGCCTAACTATGGCTACACCTTC.

This chain connects TRBV29-1 to TRBJ1-1; possible D gene TRBD1, 6 bases. CDR3 length: 14 amino acids. The V end was cut by 5 bases, the J end by 4 bases, with 17 bases between. Germline V gene lookup returns CDR1 SQVTM and CDR2 ANQGSEA. The CDR3 reads CSVSLGGASTEAFF. Here the CDR3 DNA reads TGCAGCGTTTCCCTTGGGGGGGCAAGCACTGAAGCTTTCTTT.